These 21 T cell receptor beta chains share one sample of origin, sequenced in a study of read filtering for tumor transcriptome and immune sequencing. From approximately 430 ng of RNA, a library with molecular barcoded alpha/delta and beta/gamma adaptors was made. Each CDR3 protein gets one entry after TCRdb re-called the reads with MiXCR. The sample shows some 41,000 distinct CDR3 sequences, around 15% of them seen only once. Sample: a population of CD138-negative cells sorted from bone marrow. The receptor set was obtained from a donor at least 40 years old with multiple myeloma.

This clonotype is medium-sized by share. V gene TRBV7-2 combines with J gene TRBJ2-1; D is perhaps TRBD2 (5 bases). The CDR3 has 15 residues. The V gene lost 1 base and the J gene lost 5 bases, with 12 bases spanning the gap. The V gene's germline CDR1 is SGHTA and CDR2 FQGNSA. CDR3 DNA sequence: TGTGCCAGCAGCTTAGGTGGGAACGGGGACAATGAGCAGTTCTTC. This sequence encodes CASSLGGNGDNEQFF.

In its sample, this clonotype was seen many times. This chain uses TRBV29-1 with TRBJ2-3, with 8 bases identical to TRBD2. The CDR3 runs to 16 residues. V lost 4 bases to trimming and J lost 4 bases; unmatched junction nucleotides: 13. Per the germline V gene, CDR1 is SQVTM and CDR2 is ANQGSEA. The DNA for the CDR3 is TGCAGCGTTGCGGGGGAAGCGGGAGCCGCAGCAGATACGCAGTATTTT. This codes for CSVAGEAGAAADTQYF.

This clonotype was detected many times. This rearrangement joins TRBV9 to TRBJ2-1, with TRBD2 matching 13 bases. Germline trimming cut 0 bases from V and 6 bases from J; bases unmatched to any gene: 3. The germline V gene has CDR1 SGDLS and CDR2 YYNGEE. The CDR3 is made up of 16 amino acids. The CDR3 sequence: CASSVGGLAGVNEQFF. CDR3 nucleotides: TGTGCCAGCAGCGTAGGAGGACTAGCGGGAGTCAATGAGCAGTTCTTC.

On this clonotype: This could be a read error, since a much larger clone is one nucleotide away. The V and J genes are TRBV29-1 and TRBJ1-3; 7 bases line up with TRBD1. Germline V gene lookup returns CDR1 SQVTM and CDR2 ANQGSEA. CDR3 length: 17 amino acids. Losses at the gene ends were 1 base for V and 0 bases for J; bases not matched to a gene: 9. The CDR3 is CSVEGLQGSISGNTIYF. CDR3 in DNA: TGCAGCGTTGAAGGTCTACAGGGGTCGATCTCTGGAAACACCATATATTTT.

This clonotype was observed a handful of times. With a much larger clone just one base away, this may be a read error. This rearrangement joins TRBV7-9 to TRBJ2-5; no clear D gene. The germline V gene encodes CDR1 SEHNR and CDR2 FQNEAQ (reference sequence). The CDR3 spans 11 residues. For the CDR3, the DNA is TGTGCCAGCGGCTTAGATGGGACCCAGTACTTC. The encoded protein is CASGLDGTQYF.

This clonotype has at least ten counts. The V call is TRBV6-1, the J call TRBJ2-1; D is uncertain. Germline V gives CDR1 MNHNS, CDR2 SASEGT. The CDR3 totals 16 residues. Deletions cut 2 bases from V and 4 bases from J, with 15 bases between. CDR3 loop: CASSELSPQNYNEQFF. As DNA, the CDR3 is TGTGCCAGCAGTGAACTGTCCCCGCAGAATTACAATGAGCAGTTCTTC.

This clonotype was detected many times. The genes are TRBV9 and TRBJ2-2; no clear D gene. The ends were cut back, 0 bases at V and 4 bases at J, with 10 bases in the middle. Germline CDR1 is SGDLS and CDR2 is YYNGEE. CDR3 length: 15 amino acids. The CDR3 bases are TGTGCCAGCAGCGTAGATTCCTACTCCACCGGGGAGCTGTTTTTT. It specifies CASSVDSYSTGELFF.

There are many counts of this clonotype. This sequence joins TRBV10-2 and TRBJ2-1; tentative D call: TRBD1 (6 bases). The germline V gene encodes CDR1 WSHSY and CDR2 SAAADI. V lost 0 bases and J lost 11, with 8 bases in between. The CDR3 runs to 12 residues. The CDR3 DNA sequence: TGCGCCAGCAGTGAGTCAGGGGGACAGCAGTTCTTC. This translates into CASSESGGQQFF.

This clonotype was seen many times. The chain links TRBV29-1 to TRBJ2-5, with 9 bases that match TRBD1. This CDR3 is built from 12 residues. The V segment lost 6 bases and the J segment 4 bases; nucleotides outside the gene matches: 3. Per the germline V gene, CDR1 is SQVTM and CDR2 is ANQGSEA. CDR3 bases: TGCAGCGTGCTGACAGGGGGAGAGACCCAGTACTTC. Translated: CSVLTGGETQYF.

This clonotype was observed many times. The J gene is TRBJ2-1, the V gene TRBV11-3, with D possibly matching TRBD2 (6 bases). The V and J ends lost 0 bases and 6 bases respectively, with 12 bases between them. Germline-derived CDR1 and CDR2 are SGHNT and YENEEA. The CDR3 runs to 15 residues. In DNA form, the CDR3 reads TGTGCCAGCAGCTTAGATTTCCTAGCGCGCAATGAGCAGTTCTTC. Translation: CASSLDFLARNEQFF.

In this sample, this clonotype turned up a few times. Lacking the conserved final phenylalanine or tryptophan, this CDR3 likely reflects a read error. The V call is TRBV7-6, the J call TRBJ2-2; 8 bases map to TRBD2. The germline V gene encodes CDR1 SGHVS and CDR2 FNYEAQ. There are 14 residues in the CDR3. With 8 bases clipped from V and 4 bases from J, the junction kept 6 bases outside the gene matches. This CDR3 reads CASATSGITGELFS. The CDR3, as DNA: TGTGCCAGCGCTACTAGCGGTATCACCGGGGAGCTGTTTTCT.

Ten or more counts support this clonotype. DNA of the CDR3: TGTGCCAGCAGCAGACAGGGTTTGAACACTGAAGCTTTCTTT. This codes for CASSRQGLNTEAFF. The chain joins TRBV2 to TRBJ1-1; TRBD1 matches 7 bases. The J segment lost 0 bases and the V segment lost 6 bases, leaving 4 bases of the junction unmatched. CDR3 length: 14 residues. CDR1 is SNHLY, CDR2 FYNNEI, per germline.

This clonotype was found many times. The J gene is TRBJ1-4, the V gene TRBV10-3; 10 bases align to TRBD1. V shed 6 bases and J 8 bases; nucleotides not matched to a gene: 3. CDR3 length equals 13 residues. The germline V gene encodes CDR1 ENHRY and CDR2 SYGVKD. The CDR3 DNA reads as TGTGCCATCAGCAGGGACAGGGGAGAAAAACTGTTTTTT. As protein: CAISRDRGEKLFF.

Notes on this clonotype: A clone one base away is much larger, so this may be a read error. J is TRBJ2-3 and V is TRBV25-1; D is perhaps TRBD2 (6 bases). The CDR3 sequence is 16 residues long. CDR1 is MGHDK, CDR2 SYGVNS, per germline. CDR3 region: CVSSEGGTLFDDTQYF. The DNA for the CDR3 is TGTGTCAGCAGTGAAGGAGGGACTCTCTTTGACGATACGCAGTATTTT.

This clonotype was seen more than once but under ten times. The chain links TRBV3-1 to TRBJ2-7; 14 nucleotides agree with TRBD2. Germline CDR1 and CDR2: LGHDT and YNNKEL (reference sequence). The CDR3 sequence is 18 residues long. V gave up 1 base and J gave up 6 bases; unmatched junction bases: 11. The CDR3 spells CASSQAGLAGGRVGEQYF. DNA of the CDR3: TGTGCCAGCAGCCAAGCTGGACTAGCGGGAGGCCGGGTCGGCGAGCAGTACTTC.

This clonotype has ten or more counts. For the CDR3, the DNA is TGCAGTGCTAGAGGGTGGGACGCTGAAGCTTTCTTT. It is translated as CSARGWDAEAFF. The chain is built from TRBV20-1 and TRBJ1-1; a weak D match, TRBD1 (5 bases). CDR1 DFQATT and CDR2 SNEGSKA come from the germline V gene (reference sequence). V was trimmed by 1 base and J by 6 bases, leaving 9 bases between them. This CDR3 has 12 amino acids.

This clonotype was picked up many times. The rearrangement links TRBV7-9 to TRBJ2-7, with D hard to call. CDR1 is SEHNR and CDR2 is FQNEAQ in the germline V gene (reference sequence). This CDR3 contains 16 residues. The germline V and J ends were trimmed by 2 bases and 2 bases, with 16 bases remaining between them. This CDR3 reads CASSLYQTAQTYEQYF. For the CDR3, the DNA is TGTGCCAGCAGCTTATATCAGACCGCGCAAACCTACGAGCAGTACTTC.

This clonotype was counted at least ten times. The V call is TRBV5-1, the J call TRBJ2-3; tentatively, D is TRBD2 (5 bases). Germline V CDR1 and CDR2: SGHRS, YFSETQ. This CDR3 contains 15 residues. V lost 1 base and J 6 bases, leaving 15 bases between the germline ends. CDR3 loop: CASSLIGGRSDTQYF. DNA for the CDR3: TGCGCCAGCAGCTTGATTGGTGGGAGATCCGATACGCAGTATTTT.

This clonotype was observed many times. The V and J genes are TRBV30 and TRBJ2-5, with 11 bases matching TRBD2. This CDR3 has 15 amino acids. Per the germline V gene, CDR1 is GTSNPN and CDR2 is SVGIG (reference sequence). V shed 0 bases and J 6 bases; nucleotides not matched to a gene: 6. The CDR3 coding sequence is TGTGCCTGGAGTGTACTAGCGGGAGATGTGAAGACCCAGTACTTC. As protein: CAWSVLAGDVKTQYF.

Concerning this clonotype itself: A much larger clone lies one base from this, so it may be a read error. The chain employs TRBV30 and TRBJ2-1, with a possible D match to TRBD2 (5 bases). CDR3 length equals 13 residues. The V end lost 7 bases, the J end lost 9 bases, and 19 bases lay between the germline ends. Per germline, CDR1 GTSNPN and CDR2 SVGIG (reference sequence). The CDR3 DNA reads TGTGCCTTTTCGGGGAAAATGACACCTGAGCAGTTCTTC. Its translation: CAFSGKMTPEQFF. The variable domain in full, with the rest retrieved from reference TRBV30 and TRBJ2-1, is SQTIHQWPATLVQPVGSPLSLECTVEGTSNPNLYWYRQAAGRGLQLLFYSVGIGQISSEVPQNLSASRPQDRQFILSSKKLLLSDSGFYLCAFSGKMTPEQFFGPGTRLTVL.

The rearrangement links TRBV20-1 to TRBJ2-7; 11 nucleotides agree with TRBD1. This CDR3 comprises 13 residues. Germline V gene data show CDR1 as DFQATT and CDR2 as SNEGSKA (reference sequence). This CDR3 is CSLPGQGEREQYF. In DNA form, the CDR3 reads TGCAGCCTACCGGGACAGGGGGAGCGCGAGCAGTACTTC.